Listed below are T cell receptor beta chains from one sample, sequenced in a study of response to subunit inactivated influenza vaccine. TCRdb ran MiXCR on the RT-PCR reads and lists one entry per CDR3 protein. The sample lists about 700,000 distinct CDR3 sequences, more than 11% occurring once. Sample: PBMCs from blood, taken around 15 days before vaccination. The receptor source for this set is a man aged 50 or older who received an inactivated influenza vaccine. Both conserved end residues are part of each CDR3. Fields, in order: J gene, clone size, V gene, D gene, CDR3 DNA, CDR3 protein. A D gene is named only where the DNA matches it firmly. Not every row has a clone size; where given, it reads once, few, many or a size class.

J: TRBJ1-2
size: -
V: TRBV19
D: TRBD1
DNA: TGTGCCACCGTCCCGGGACAGTGTGGCTATGGCTACACCTTC
CDR3: CATVPGQCGYGYTF

J: TRBJ2-5
size: few
V: TRBV29-1
D: -
DNA: TGCAGCGTTTCTAGCGACCAAGAGACCCAGTACTTC
CDR3: CSVSSDQETQYF

J: TRBJ2-7
size: few
V: TRBV20-1
D: -
DNA: TGCAGTGCGCCACAGGGGCGGGGTTACGAGCAGTACTTC
CDR3: CSAPQGRGYEQYF

J: TRBJ2-3
size: -
V: TRBV24-1
D: TRBD1
DNA: TGTGCCACCAGTCTAGGAGGGGACAGGGTCACAGATACGCAGTATTTT
CDR3: CATSLGGDRVTDTQYF

J: TRBJ1-6
size: -
V: TRBV28
D: -
DNA: TGTGCCAGCAGGACGAGGGCTGGGGGTTCACCCCTCCACTTT
CDR3: CASRTRAGGSPLHF

J: TRBJ2-5
size: many
V: TRBV6-1
D: -
DNA: TGTGCCAGCAGCCGACCGTCCTTGGTGACCCAGTACTTC
CDR3: CASSRPSLVTQYF

J: TRBJ1-3
size: many
V: TRBV15
D: -
DNA: TGTGCCACCAGCAGAGACACAGGGACTTTAGTTGGAAACACCATATATTTT
CDR3: CATSRDTGTLVGNTIYF

J: TRBJ1-1
size: few
V: TRBV7-2
D: TRBD1
DNA: TGTGCCAGCATCGCATTAGGGGACAGGGGAGGGACTGAAGCTTTCTTT
CDR3: CASIALGDRGGTEAFF

J: TRBJ1-5
size: -
V: TRBV5-5
D: -
DNA: TGTGCCAGCAGCTTGAGAGGTCTTTATAGCAATCAGCCCCAGCATTTT
CDR3: CASSLRGLYSNQPQHF

J: TRBJ2-7
size: -
V: TRBV7-9
D: -
DNA: TGTGCCAGCCTAAAGGAACAGGGCAGTTCCTACGAGCAGTACTTC
CDR3: CASLKEQGSSYEQYF